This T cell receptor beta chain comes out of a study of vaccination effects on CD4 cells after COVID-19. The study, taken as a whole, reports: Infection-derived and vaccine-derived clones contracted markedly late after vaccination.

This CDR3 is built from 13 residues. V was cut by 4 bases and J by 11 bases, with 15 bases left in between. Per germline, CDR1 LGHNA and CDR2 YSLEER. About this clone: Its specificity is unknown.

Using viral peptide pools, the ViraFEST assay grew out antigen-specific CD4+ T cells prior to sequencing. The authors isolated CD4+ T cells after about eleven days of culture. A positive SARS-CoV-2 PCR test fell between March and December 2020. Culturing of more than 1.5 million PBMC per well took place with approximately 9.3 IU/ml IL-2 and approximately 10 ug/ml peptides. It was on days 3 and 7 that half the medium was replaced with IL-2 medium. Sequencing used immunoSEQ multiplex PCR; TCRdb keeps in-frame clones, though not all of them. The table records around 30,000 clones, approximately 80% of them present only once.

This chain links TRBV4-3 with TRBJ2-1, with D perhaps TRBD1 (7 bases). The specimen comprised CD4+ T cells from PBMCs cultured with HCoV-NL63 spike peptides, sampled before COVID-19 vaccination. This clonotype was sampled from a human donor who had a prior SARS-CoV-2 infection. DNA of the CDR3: TGCGCCAGCAGCCGGCAGGGGGGTGACAAGCAGTTCTTC. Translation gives CASSRQGGDKQFF.